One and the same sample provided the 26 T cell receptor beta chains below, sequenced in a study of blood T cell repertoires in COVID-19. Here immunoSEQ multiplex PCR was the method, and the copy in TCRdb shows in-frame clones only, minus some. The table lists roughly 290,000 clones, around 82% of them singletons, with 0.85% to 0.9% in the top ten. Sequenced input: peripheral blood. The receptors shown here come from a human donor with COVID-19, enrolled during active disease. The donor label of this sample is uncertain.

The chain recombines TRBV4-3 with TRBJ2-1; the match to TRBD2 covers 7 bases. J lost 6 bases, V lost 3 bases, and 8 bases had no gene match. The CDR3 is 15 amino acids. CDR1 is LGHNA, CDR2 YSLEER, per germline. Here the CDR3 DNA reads TGCGCCAGCAGCCAGGGCGCGGGGGACTTCAATGAGCAGTTCTTC. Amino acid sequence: CASSQGAGDFNEQFF.

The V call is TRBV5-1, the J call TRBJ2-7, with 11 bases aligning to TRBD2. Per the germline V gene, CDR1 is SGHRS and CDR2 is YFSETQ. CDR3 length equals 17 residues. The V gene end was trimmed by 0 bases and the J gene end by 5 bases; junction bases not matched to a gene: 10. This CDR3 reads CASSLEGSGRAMNEQYF. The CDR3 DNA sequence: TGCGCCAGCAGCTTGGAAGGTAGCGGGAGGGCTATGAACGAGCAGTACTTC.

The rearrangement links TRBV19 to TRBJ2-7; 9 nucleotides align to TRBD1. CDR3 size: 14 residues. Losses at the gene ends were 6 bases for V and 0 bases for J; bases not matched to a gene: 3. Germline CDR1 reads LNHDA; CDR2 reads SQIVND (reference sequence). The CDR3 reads CASSLGQGSYEQYF. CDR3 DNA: TGTGCCAGTAGCCTGGGACAGGGCTCCTACGAGCAGTACTTC.

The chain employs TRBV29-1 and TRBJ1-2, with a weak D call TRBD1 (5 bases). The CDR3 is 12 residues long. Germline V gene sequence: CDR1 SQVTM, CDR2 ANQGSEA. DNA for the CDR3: TGCACCTCTCAACAGGATCCCTATGGCTACACCTTC. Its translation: CTSQQDPYGYTF.

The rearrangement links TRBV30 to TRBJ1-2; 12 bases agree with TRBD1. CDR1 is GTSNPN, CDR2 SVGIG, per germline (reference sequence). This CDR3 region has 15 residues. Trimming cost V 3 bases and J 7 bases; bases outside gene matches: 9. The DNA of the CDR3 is TGTGCCTGGAGGCCCGCCGGGACAGGGGGCTCTGGCTACACCTTC. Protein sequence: CAWRPAGTGGSGYTF.

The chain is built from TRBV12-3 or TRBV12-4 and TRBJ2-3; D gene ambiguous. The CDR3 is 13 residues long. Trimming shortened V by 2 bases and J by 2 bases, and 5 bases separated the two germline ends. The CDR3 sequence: CASSLQDTDTQYF. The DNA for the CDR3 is TGTGCCAGCAGTTTACAGGACACAGATACGCAGTATTTT.

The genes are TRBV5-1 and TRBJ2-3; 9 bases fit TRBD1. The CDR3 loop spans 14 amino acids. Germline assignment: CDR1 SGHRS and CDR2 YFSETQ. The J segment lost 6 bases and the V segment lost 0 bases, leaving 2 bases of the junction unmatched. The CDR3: CASSLGTGADTQYF. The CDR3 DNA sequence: TGCGCCAGCAGCTTGGGGACAGGGGCCGATACGCAGTATTTT.

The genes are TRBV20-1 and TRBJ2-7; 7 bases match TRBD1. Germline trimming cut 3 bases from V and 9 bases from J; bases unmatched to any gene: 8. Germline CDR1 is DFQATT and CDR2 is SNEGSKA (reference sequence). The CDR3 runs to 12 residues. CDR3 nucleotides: TGCAGTGCTAGTACGACAGGGAACGGGCAGTACTTC. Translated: CSASTTGNGQYF.

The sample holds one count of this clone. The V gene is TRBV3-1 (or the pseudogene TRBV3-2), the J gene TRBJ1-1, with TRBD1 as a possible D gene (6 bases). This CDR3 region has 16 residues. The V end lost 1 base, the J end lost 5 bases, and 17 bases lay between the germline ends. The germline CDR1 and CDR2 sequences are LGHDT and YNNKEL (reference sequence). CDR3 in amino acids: CASSQGIGGLGTEAFF. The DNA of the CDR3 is TGTGCCAGCAGCCAAGGGATTGGGGGCCTTGGGACTGAAGCTTTCTTT.

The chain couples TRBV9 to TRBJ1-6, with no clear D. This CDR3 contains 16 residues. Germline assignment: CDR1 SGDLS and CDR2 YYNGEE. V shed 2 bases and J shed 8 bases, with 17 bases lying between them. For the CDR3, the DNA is TGTGCCAGCAGCGTCGACCCCCGGGCGGGAGATTCACCCCTCCACTTT. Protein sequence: CASSVDPRAGDSPLHF. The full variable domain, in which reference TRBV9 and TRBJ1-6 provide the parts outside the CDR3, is DSGVTQTPKHLITATGQRVTLRCSPRSGDLSVYWYQQSLDQGLQFLIQYYNGEERAKGNILERFSAQQFPDLHSELNLSSLELGDSALYFCASSVDPRAGDSPLHFGNGTRLTVT.

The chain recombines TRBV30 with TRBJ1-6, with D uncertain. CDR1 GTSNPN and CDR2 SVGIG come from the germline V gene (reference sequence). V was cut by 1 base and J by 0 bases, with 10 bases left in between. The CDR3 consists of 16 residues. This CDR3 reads CAWSEDQISYNSPLHF. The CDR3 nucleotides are TGTGCCTGGAGTGAAGATCAGATCTCCTATAATTCACCCCTCCACTTT.

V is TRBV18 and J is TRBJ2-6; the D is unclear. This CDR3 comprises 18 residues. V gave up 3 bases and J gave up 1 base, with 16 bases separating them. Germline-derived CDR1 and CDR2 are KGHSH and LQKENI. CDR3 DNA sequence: TGTGCCAGCTCACCTATAGGAGCCGCCATTTCTGGGGCCAACGTCCTGACTTTC. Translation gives CASSPIGAAISGANVLTF. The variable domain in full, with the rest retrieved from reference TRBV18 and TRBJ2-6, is NAGVMQNPRHLVRRRGQEARLRCSPMKGHSHVYWYRQLPEEGLKFMVYLQKENIIDESGMPKERFSAEFPKEGPSILRIQQVVRGDSAAYFCASSPIGAAISGANVLTFGAGSRLTVL.

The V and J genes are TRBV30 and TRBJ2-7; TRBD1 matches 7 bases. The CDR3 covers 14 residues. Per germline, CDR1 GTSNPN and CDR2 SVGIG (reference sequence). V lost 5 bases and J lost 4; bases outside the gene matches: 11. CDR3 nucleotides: TGTGCCTGGGGCCCACAGGGGTTGACTTACGAGCAGTACTTC. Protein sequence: CAWGPQGLTYEQYF.

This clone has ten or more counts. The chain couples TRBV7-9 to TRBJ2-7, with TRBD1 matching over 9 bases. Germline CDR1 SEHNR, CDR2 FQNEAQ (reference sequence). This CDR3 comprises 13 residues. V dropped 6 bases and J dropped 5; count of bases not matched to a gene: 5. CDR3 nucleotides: TGTGCCAGCAGTCGGGACAGGGTCAACGAGCAGTACTTC. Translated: CASSRDRVNEQYF.

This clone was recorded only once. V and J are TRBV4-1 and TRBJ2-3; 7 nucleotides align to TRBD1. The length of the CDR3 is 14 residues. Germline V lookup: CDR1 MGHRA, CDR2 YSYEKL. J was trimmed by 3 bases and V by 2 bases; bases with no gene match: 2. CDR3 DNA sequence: TGCGCCAGCAGCCAACTGGGACAGACAGATACGCAGTATTTT. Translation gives CASSQLGQTDTQYF.

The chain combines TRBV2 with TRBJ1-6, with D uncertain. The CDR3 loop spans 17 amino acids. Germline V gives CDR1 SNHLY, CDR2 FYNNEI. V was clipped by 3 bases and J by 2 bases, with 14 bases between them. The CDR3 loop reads CASSEREMRAYNSPLHF. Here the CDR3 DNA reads TGTGCCAGCAGTGAGAGGGAGATGAGGGCCTATAATTCACCCCTCCACTTT.

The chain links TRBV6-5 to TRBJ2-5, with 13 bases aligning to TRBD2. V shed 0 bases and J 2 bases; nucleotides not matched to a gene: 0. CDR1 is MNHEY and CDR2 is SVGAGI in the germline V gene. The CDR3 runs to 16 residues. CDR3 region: CASSYSLAGGQETQYF. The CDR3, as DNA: TGTGCCAGCAGTTACTCACTAGCGGGAGGGCAAGAGACCCAGTACTTC.

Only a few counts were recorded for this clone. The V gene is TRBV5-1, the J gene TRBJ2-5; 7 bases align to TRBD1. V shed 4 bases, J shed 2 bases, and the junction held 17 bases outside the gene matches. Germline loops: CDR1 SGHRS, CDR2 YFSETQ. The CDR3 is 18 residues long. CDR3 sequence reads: CASSTPLRDSIGQETQYF. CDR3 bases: TGCGCCAGCAGCACTCCTCTCCGGGACAGTATTGGTCAAGAGACCCAGTACTTC. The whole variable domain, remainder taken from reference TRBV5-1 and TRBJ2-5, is KAGVTQTPRYLIKTRGQQVTLSCSPISGHRSVSWYQQTPGQGLQFLFEYFSETQRNKGNFPGRFSGRQFSNSRSEMNVSTLELGDSALYLCASSTPLRDSIGQETQYFGPGTRLLVL.

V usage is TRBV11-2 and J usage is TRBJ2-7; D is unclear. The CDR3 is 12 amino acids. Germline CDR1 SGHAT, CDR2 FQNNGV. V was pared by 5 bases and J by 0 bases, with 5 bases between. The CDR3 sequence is CASSASSYEQYF. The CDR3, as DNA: TGTGCCAGCAGCGCCAGCTCCTACGAGCAGTACTTC.

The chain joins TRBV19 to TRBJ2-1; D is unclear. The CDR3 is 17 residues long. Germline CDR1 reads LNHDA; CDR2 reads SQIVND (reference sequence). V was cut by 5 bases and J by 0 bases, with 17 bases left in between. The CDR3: CASSDLLRMSSYNEQFF. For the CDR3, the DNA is TGTGCCAGTAGTGACCTCCTGAGGATGAGCTCCTACAATGAGCAGTTCTTC.

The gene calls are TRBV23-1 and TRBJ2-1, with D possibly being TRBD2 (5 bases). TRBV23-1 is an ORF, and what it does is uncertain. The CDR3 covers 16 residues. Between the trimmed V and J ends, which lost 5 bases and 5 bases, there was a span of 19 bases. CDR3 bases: TGCGCCAGCAGTAGGCGGCTGAGGGATATAAACAATGAGCAGTTCTTC. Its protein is CASSRRLRDINNEQFF.

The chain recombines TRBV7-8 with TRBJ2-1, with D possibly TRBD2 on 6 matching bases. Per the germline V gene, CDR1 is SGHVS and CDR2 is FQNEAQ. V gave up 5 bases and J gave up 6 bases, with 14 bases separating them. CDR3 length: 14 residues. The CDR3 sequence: CASSLRTTSNEQFF. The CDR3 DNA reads TGTGCCAGCAGCCTACGGACTACAAGCAATGAGCAGTTCTTC.

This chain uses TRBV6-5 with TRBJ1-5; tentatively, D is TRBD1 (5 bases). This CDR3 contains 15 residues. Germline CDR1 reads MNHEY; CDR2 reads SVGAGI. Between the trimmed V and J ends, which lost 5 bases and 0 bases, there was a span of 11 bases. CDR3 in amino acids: CASSPYGGSNQPQHF. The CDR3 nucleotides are TGTGCCAGCAGTCCCTACGGGGGTAGCAATCAGCCCCAGCATTTT.

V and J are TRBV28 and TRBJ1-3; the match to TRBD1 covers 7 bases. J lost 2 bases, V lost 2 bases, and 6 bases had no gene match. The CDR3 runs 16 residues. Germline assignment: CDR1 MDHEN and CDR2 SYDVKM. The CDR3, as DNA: TGTGCCAGCAGTTTACCGGGACAGCCTACTGGAAACACCATATATTTT. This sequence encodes CASSLPGQPTGNTIYF.

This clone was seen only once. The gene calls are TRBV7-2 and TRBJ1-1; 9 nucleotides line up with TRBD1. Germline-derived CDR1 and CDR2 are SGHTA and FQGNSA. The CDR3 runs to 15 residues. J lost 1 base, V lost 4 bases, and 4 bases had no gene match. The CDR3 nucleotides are TGTGCCAGCAGCTACCAGGGACAGGGGAACACTGAAGCTTTCTTT. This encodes CASSYQGQGNTEAFF.

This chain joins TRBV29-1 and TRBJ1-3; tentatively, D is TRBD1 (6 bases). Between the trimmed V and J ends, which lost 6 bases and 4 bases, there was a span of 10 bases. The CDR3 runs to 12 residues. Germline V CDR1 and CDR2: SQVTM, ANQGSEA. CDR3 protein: CSVVQGGNTIYF. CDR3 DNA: TGCAGCGTAGTCCAGGGGGGAAACACCATATATTTT. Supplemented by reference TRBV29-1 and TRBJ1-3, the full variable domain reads SAVISQKPSRDICQRGTSLTIQCQVDSQVTMMFWYRQQPGQSLTLIATANQGSEATYESGFVIDKFPISRPNLTFSTLTVSNMSPEDSSIYLCSVVQGGNTIYFGEGSWLTVV.